This entry lists 18 T cell receptor beta chains sequenced from one sample in a study of metastatic and nonmetastatic thyroid tumors. TCRdb re-processed the PCR reads through MiXCR. Of over 12,000 clones listed, over 25% were seen once; the top ten hold about 21%. Every patient underwent thyroid surgery untreated. Sequenced: tumor tissue. Receptors originate from a female donor with papillary thyroid cancer or a benign thyroid nodule (not recorded which). Some clones in this sample may be carry-over from other donors' samples.

This clone was detected many times. J is TRBJ2-5 and V is TRBV6-2 or TRBV6-3; 7 bases line up with TRBD1. With V trimmed by 5 bases and J by 1 base, 4 bases remained unmatched. CDR3 size: 14 residues. Germline V CDR1 and CDR2: MNHEY, SVGEGT. CDR3 sequence reads: CASSRQGPQETQYF. In DNA, the CDR3 is TGTGCCAGCAGTCGACAGGGTCCCCAAGAGACCCAGTACTTC.

This clone has at least ten counts. This may stem from a read error, because a much larger clone lies one nucleotide away. Other nucleotide sequences in the sample specify the same CDR3. The chain links TRBV20-1 to TRBJ1-2, with 8 bases matching TRBD1. J gave up 3 bases and V 3 bases, and 9 bases lay outside the gene matches. The germline gives CDR1 DFQATT, CDR2 SNEGSKA (reference sequence). This CDR3 spans 15 amino acids. In nucleotides, the CDR3 is TGCAGTGCTAGGGATCAGGGGGCTGGGCACTATGGCTACACCTTC. This encodes CSARDQGAGHYGYTF.

This clone was seen at least ten times. Other DNA sequences within the sample encode an identical CDR3. The CDR3 coding sequence is TGTGCCAGCAGTTTCACAGGGGGGAATGGCTACACCTTC. This translates into CASSFTGGNGYTF. This rearrangement joins TRBV27 to TRBJ1-2; 8 bases are shared with TRBD1. CDR1 is MNHEY and CDR2 is SMNVEV in the germline V gene (reference sequence). The CDR3 contains 13 residues. V shed 3 bases, J shed 6 bases, and the junction held 3 bases outside the gene matches.

In this sample, this clone turned up once. The chain has TRBV30 and TRBJ1-4; D remains ambiguous. V lost 0 bases and J lost 8, with 10 bases in between. The germline V gene encodes CDR1 GTSNPN and CDR2 SVGIG (reference sequence). The CDR3 is 13 amino acids. Here the CDR3 reads CAWSVGGREKLFF. CDR3 bases: TGTGCCTGGAGTGTAGGTGGTCGGGAAAAACTGTTTTTT.

This clone was found many times. The chain is built from TRBV19 and TRBJ1-3, with D possibly TRBD1 on 6 matching bases. The CDR3 spans 13 residues. Germline assignment: CDR1 LNHDA and CDR2 SQIVND (reference sequence). V was shortened by 5 bases and J by 4 bases, with 9 bases between the two germline ends. For the CDR3, the DNA is TGTGCCAGTAGTCCCGGGACAGGAAACACCATATATTTT. Its translation: CASSPGTGNTIYF.

The V gene is TRBV11-3, the J gene TRBJ2-1, with TRBD2 matching over 12 bases. V gave up 5 bases and J gave up 2 bases; unmatched junction bases: 4. CDR1 and CDR2 from the germline V gene are SGHNT and YENEEA. The CDR3 has 16 amino acids. The CDR3 loop reads CASSETSGRTYNEQFF. The CDR3 DNA reads as TGTGCCAGCAGCGAAACTAGCGGGAGGACCTACAATGAGCAGTTCTTC. Variable domain in full (rest from reference TRBV11-3 and TRBJ2-1): EAGVVQSPRYKIIEKKQPVAFWCNPISGHNTLYWYLQNLGQGPELLIRYENEEAVDDSQLPKDRFSAERLKGVDSTLKIQPAELGDSAVYLCASSETSGRTYNEQFFGPGTRLTVL.

The rearrangement joins TRBV5-5 to TRBJ2-5; D is possibly TRBD2 (6 bases). The CDR3 length is 16 residues. Germline CDR1 is SGHKS and CDR2 is YYEKEE (reference sequence). Trimming took off 5 bases at V and 5 bases at J, with 22 bases between the two ends. CDR3 in amino acids: CASRITGRTGGETQYF. The CDR3 DNA follows: TGTGCCAGCAGAATAACGGGACGGACCGGGGGTGAGACCCAGTACTTC.

This clone qualifies as medium-sized. V usage is TRBV5-1 and J usage is TRBJ1-4, with unresolved D. The CDR3 length is 17 residues. CDR1 is SGHRS, CDR2 YFSETQ, per germline. Trimming pared 4 bases from V and 7 bases from J, leaving 23 bases between. The CDR3 protein is CASSPSGNSVAFEKLFF. The CDR3 DNA follows: TGCGCCAGCAGCCCCTCTGGGAACAGTGTGGCTTTTGAAAAACTGTTTTTT.

The chain joins TRBV20-1 to TRBJ1-1, with D tentatively TRBD1 (6 bases). CDR3 length: 15 residues. Germline V gene sequence: CDR1 DFQATT, CDR2 SNEGSKA (reference sequence). The ends were cut back, 3 bases at V and 1 base at J, with 15 bases in the middle. As DNA, the CDR3 is TGCAGTGCTAGTACAGGGAATGTAGGGAACACTGAAGCTTTCTTT. It encodes CSASTGNVGNTEAFF.

In this sample, this clone turned up a few times. V is TRBV6-1 and J is TRBJ2-2; 8 positions agree with TRBD2. J gave up 2 bases and V 10 bases, and 3 bases lay outside the gene matches. The CDR3 consists of 13 residues. The germline CDR1 and CDR2 sequences are MNHNS and SASEGT. This CDR3 reads CATAGGNTGELFF. The CDR3 DNA is TGTGCCACCGCGGGAGGAAACACCGGGGAGCTGTTTTTT.

At least ten counts were recorded for this clone. This chain joins TRBV6-1 and TRBJ1-5; a weak D match, TRBD1 (5 bases). The CDR3 sequence is 12 residues long. Trimming removed 11 bases at V and 6 bases at J, with 14 bases between. CDR1 and CDR2 (germline): MNHNS, SASEGT. The CDR3 sequence: CAAGGASQPQHF. The CDR3 DNA reads TGTGCCGCCGGCGGGGCTAGTCAGCCCCAGCATTTT.

The chain combines TRBV13 with TRBJ2-2; D may correspond to TRBD1 or TRBD2 (5 bases each). The CDR3 has 19 amino acids. The germline V and J ends were trimmed by 4 bases and 7 bases, with 28 bases remaining between them. Germline values: CDR1 PRHDT, CDR2 FYEKMQ (reference sequence). CDR3 loop: CASSSNTDTNYERNGELFF. Here the CDR3 DNA reads TGTGCCAGCAGCTCCAACACGGACACTAACTACGAGCGGAACGGGGAGCTGTTTTTT.

The genes are TRBV28 and TRBJ2-7; no clear D. This CDR3 has 13 residues. The germline CDR1 and CDR2 sequences are MDHEN and SYDVKM. The ends were cut back, 7 bases at V and 1 base at J, with 11 bases in the middle. CDR3 nucleotide sequence: TGTGCCAGCAAGTTCCCCCGGTCCTACGAGCAGTACTTC. The encoded protein is CASKFPRSYEQYF. The whole variable domain, filled in from reference TRBV28 and TRBJ2-7, reads DVKVTQSSRYLVKRTGEKVFLECVQDMDHENMFWYRQDPGLGLRLIYFSYDVKMKEKGDIPEGYSVSREKKERFSLILESASTNQTSMYLCASKFPRSYEQYFGPGTRLTVT.

The chain has TRBV7-2 and TRBJ2-7; 8 nucleotides agree with TRBD2. Germline V gene sequence: CDR1 SGHTA, CDR2 FQGNSA. J lost 5 bases, V lost 2 bases, and 8 bases had no gene match. This CDR3 is built from 15 residues. CDR3 region: CASSLKREISNEQYF. CDR3 nucleotides: TGTGCCAGCAGCTTAAAGCGGGAGATCAGCAACGAGCAGTACTTC.

This clone has more than one count but fewer than ten. The chain employs TRBV28 and TRBJ2-7, with D perhaps matching TRBD1 (5 bases). CDR1 and CDR2 (germline): MDHEN, SYDVKM. This CDR3 region has 12 residues. Trimming removed 7 bases from V and 8 bases from J, with 15 bases in between. In DNA, the CDR3 is TGTGCCAGCACCAACCCAAGGGGTCAGCAGTACTTC. It encodes CASTNPRGQQYF.

Within the sample, this clone is medium-sized (0.01 to 0.1%). V is TRBV6-2 or TRBV6-3 and J is TRBJ1-6; 11 bases fit TRBD1. The CDR3 sequence is 14 residues long. After removal of 5 bases from V and 9 bases from J, the junction contained 3 bases not matched to a gene. Germline CDR1 MNHEY, CDR2 SVGEGT. The CDR3, as DNA: TGTGCCAGCAGTCTCGGACAGGGGGCTTCACCCCTCCACTTT. Residues: CASSLGQGASPLHF.

This clone has ten or more counts. V gene TRBV7-9 combines with J gene TRBJ1-2, with D perhaps TRBD1 (5 bases). V lost 3 bases, J lost 6 bases, and 5 bases lay in between. This CDR3 comprises 11 residues. Germline V gene lookup returns CDR1 SEHNR and CDR2 FQNEAQ (reference sequence). CDR3 protein: CASSLGDGYTF. In DNA form, the CDR3 reads TGTGCCAGCAGCTTGGGGGATGGCTACACCTTC.

This clone rates as large. The J gene is TRBJ2-1, the V gene TRBV2; D not certain. Germline CDR1 is SNHLY and CDR2 is FYNNEI. The length of the CDR3 is 15 residues. V was clipped by 4 bases and J by 4 bases, with 14 bases between them. Here the CDR3 DNA reads TGTGCCAGCAGTGGCCGATTAGGGATTTACAATGAGCAGTTCTTC. Its protein is CASSGRLGIYNEQFF.